A selection of T cell receptor beta chains follows, all from one sample in a study of blood T cell repertoires in COVID-19. TCRdb's table, derived via immunoSEQ multiplex PCR, lists solely in-frame clones and lacks some. The repertoire consists of 140,000 or so clones, with 65% to 80% occurring once and the leading ten covering about 1.8%. Sequences were obtained from peripheral blood. The receptor source for this set is a woman in her fifties or sixties with acute or convalescent COVID-19. The conserved cysteine and the conserved F or W are not part of the CDR3 here. Clone size is given for some rows only: seen once, a few or many times, or a class if the clone is expanded.

>TRBV9|-|TRBJ2-7
ASSPRLAGGPGEQY
>TRBV5-8|-|TRBJ1-2
ASSSKPGQGLYGYT
>TRBV19|-|TRBJ2-1
ASSIRAGARSYNEQF
>TRBV27|-|TRBJ1-6
ASSLGQGSSYNSPLH
>TRBV28|-|TRBJ1-1
ASSWTGRGTEAF
>TRBV28|-|TRBJ2-1
ASSLWLAGSSSYNEQF
>TRBV7-2|few|TRBJ1-5
ASSFGGRNQPQH
>TRBV19|-|TRBJ2-7
ATQLASGPYEQY
>TRBV7-3|-|TRBJ2-3
ASSFGLLGGDTQY
>TRBV30|-|TRBJ1-1
AWSWDRGRNTEAF
>TRBV6-2/TRBV6-3|-|TRBJ2-1
ASSRTRNEQF
>TRBV29-1|-|TRBJ2-5
SVRPGTSQETQY
>TRBV9|-|TRBJ2-1
ASSVGGTGPDGRDEQF
>TRBV18|once|TRBJ2-7
ASSPIDSLDSYEQY
>TRBV30|-|TRBJ1-1
AWHRSTREAF
>TRBV19|-|TRBJ1-1
ASTIMEGGRTEAF
>TRBV20-1|once|TRBJ2-1
SARAPGEQF